The rows below give T cell receptor beta chains drawn from one sample of a study of blood T cell repertoires in COVID-19. Libraries were prepared by immunoSEQ multiplex PCR; TCRdb keeps only in-frame clonotypes and omits some of them. The sample holds roughly 250,000 clones, approximately 83% seen once. The sequenced material came from PBMCs or T cells enriched from blood (not recorded which). The receptors were gathered from a woman aged 25 to 45 who had recovered from COVID-19. CDR3s include the opening cysteine and the closing phenylalanine or tryptophan. The D gene is left open where the match is weak. Size tells how often a clone was seen (once, few, many) or the class of an expanded clone, and some rows leave it out.

CDR3 protein	CDR3 DNA	D gene	clone size	V gene	J gene
CASFRGGTEAFF	TGTGCCAGCTTTAGGGGGGGCACTGAAGCTTTCTTT	-	-	TRBV18	TRBJ1-1
CASSSTGFMDEKLFF	TGCGCCAGCAGCTCGACGGGATTCATGGACGAAAAACTGTTTTTT	-	-	TRBV5-1	TRBJ1-4
CASRPTGKHQPQHF	TGTGCCAGCAGACCCACAGGGAAGCATCAGCCCCAGCATTTT	-	-	TRBV28	TRBJ1-5
CASSLSGRGLADTQYF	TGTGCCAGCAGTTTATCGGGGAGGGGTCTGGCAGATACGCAGTATTTT	TRBD2	-	TRBV27	TRBJ2-3
CASSPPTGTVTEAFF	TGTGCCAGCAGCCCCCCGACAGGAACGGTGACTGAAGCTTTCTTT	-	-	TRBV11-1	TRBJ1-1
CASSLLLADYNEQFF	TGTGCCAGCAGCCTGCTTCTAGCGGACTACAATGAGCAGTTCTTC	TRBD2	-	TRBV3-1/TRBV3-2	TRBJ2-1
CASSPNSYTEAFF	TGTGCCAGCTCACCGAACAGTTACACTGAAGCTTTCTTT	-	-	TRBV18	TRBJ1-1
CASSIVGFETQYF	TGTGCCAGTAGTATAGTTGGCTTTGAGACCCAGTACTTC	-	-	TRBV19	TRBJ2-5
CASRPTDVSGNTIYF	TGTGCCAGCAGGCCGACAGATGTCTCTGGAAACACCATATATTTT	-	once	TRBV2	TRBJ1-3
CAISEGRQVGTEAFF	TGTGCCATCAGTGAAGGAAGGCAGGTTGGGACTGAAGCTTTCTTT	-	-	TRBV10-3	TRBJ1-1
CASSAGLWTGVGYTF	TGTGCCAGCAGTGCCGGCCTCTGGACAGGGGTAGGCTACACCTTC	TRBD1	-	TRBV6-4	TRBJ1-2
CASSPWGEGNQPQHF	TGTGCCAGCAGTCCGTGGGGGGAAGGCAATCAGCCCCAGCATTTT	-	-	TRBV5-4	TRBJ1-5
CASSFGTEQFF	TGTGCCAGCAGTTTTGGGACAGAGCAGTTCTTC	-	-	TRBV28	TRBJ2-1
CASSREAGSGELFF	TGCGCCAGCAGCCGGGAGGCGGGTAGCGGGGAGCTGTTTTTT	TRBD2	-	TRBV5-1	TRBJ2-2
CASSLGGLGGNTIYF	TGTGCCAGCAGCTTAGGAGGGCTGGGTGGAAACACCATATATTTT	-	-	TRBV7-9	TRBJ1-3
CASSPLQYNEQFF	TGTGCCAGCAGCCCATTACAGTACAATGAGCAGTTCTTC	-	-	TRBV3-1/TRBV3-2	TRBJ2-1
CASSRDLSRAEAFF	TGTGCCAGCAGCCGGGACTTAAGTCGGGCTGAAGCTTTCTTT	-	few	TRBV7-9	TRBJ1-1
CASSYDAYRGAYEQYF	TGCGCCAGCAGCTATGACGCTTACAGGGGAGCCTACGAGCAGTACTTC	TRBD1	-	TRBV5-1	TRBJ2-7
CASSQVHMGLEAGELFF	TGCGCCAGCAGCCAAGTTCACATGGGACTAGAGGCCGGGGAGCTGTTTTTT	TRBD2	-	TRBV4-1	TRBJ2-2
CASSYSSPGRSYEQYF	TGTGCCAGCAGTTACTCGAGCCCGGGTCGCTCCTACGAGCAGTACTTC	-	-	TRBV6-5	TRBJ2-7
CAIRSVADGYTF	TGTGCCATCCGCAGCGTAGCGGATGGCTACACCTTC	-	-	TRBV19	TRBJ1-2
CASSEFGRIGDGYTF	TGTGCCAGCAGTGAATTTGGCCGCATAGGGGATGGCTACACCTTC	-	many	TRBV25-1	TRBJ1-2
CASSESRVSNEKLFF	TGCGCCAGCAGTGAGTCGAGGGTTTCTAATGAAAAACTGTTTTTT	-	-	TRBV10-2	TRBJ1-4
CASKYQPEEKLFF	TGTGCCAGTAAGTACCAGCCGGAGGAAAAACTGTTTTTT	-	-	TRBV19	TRBJ1-4
CASSLQGSTGELFF	TGTGCCAGCAGCCTACAGGGATCAACCGGGGAGCTGTTTTTT	-	-	TRBV11-2	TRBJ2-2
CASSLGGQSYTF	TGTGCCAGCAGCTTAGGGGGACAGAGCTACACCTTC	TRBD1	-	TRBV7-9	TRBJ1-2
CASSSLTGTLHF	TGTGCCAGCAGTTCACTCACAGGAACCCTCCACTTT	-	-	TRBV28	TRBJ1-6
CASGLNGTSAPLAKNIQYF	TGTGCTAGTGGTTTGAACGGGACTAGCGCACCTTTAGCCAAAAACATTCAGTACTTC	TRBD2	-	TRBV12-5	TRBJ2-4
CASSLTGELGSTDTQYF	TGTGCCAGCAGCTTGACAGGGGAATTGGGTAGTACAGATACGCAGTATTTT	TRBD1	-	TRBV5-6	TRBJ2-3
CASSEGQAATYGYTF	TGTGCCAGCTCGGAAGGACAGGCCGCTACTTATGGCTACACCTTC	TRBD1	-	TRBV18	TRBJ1-2
CASSPLTGSRNQPQHF	TGTGCCAGTAGTCCCCTGACAGGATCCCGCAATCAGCCCCAGCATTTT	-	few	TRBV19	TRBJ1-5
CASSQRIRDRGRGEQYF	TGTGCCAGCAGCCAAAGGATTCGGGACAGGGGGCGAGGGGAGCAGTACTTC	TRBD1	-	TRBV3-1/TRBV3-2	TRBJ2-7
CASSPRGTSGNRRQETQYF	TGTGCCAGCAGCCCGCGAGGGACTAGCGGGAATCGGCGCCAAGAGACCCAGTACTTC	TRBD2	once	TRBV3-1/TRBV3-2	TRBJ2-5
CAISESARGKGYTF	TGTGCCATCAGTGAGTCAGCCAGGGGGAAAGGCTACACCTTC	TRBD1	-	TRBV10-3	TRBJ1-2
CASSILTGNQPQHF	TGTGCCAGTAGTATATTGACAGGCAATCAGCCCCAGCATTTT	-	few	TRBV19	TRBJ1-5
CASSDTGGREKLFF	TGTGCCAGCAGTGACACAGGGGGCAGGGAAAAACTGTTTTTT	TRBD1	once	TRBV6-1	TRBJ1-4
CASSPGQNTEAFF	TGTGCCAGCTCACCGGGGCAGAACACTGAAGCTTTCTTT	-	-	TRBV18	TRBJ1-1
CASSSTSGSRYEQYF	TGTGCCAGCAGTTCGACTAGCGGGAGTAGATACGAGCAGTACTTC	TRBD2	-	TRBV6-5	TRBJ2-7
CASSPGTFPAQETQYF	TGCGCCAGCAGCCCAGGGACATTCCCTGCCCAAGAGACCCAGTACTTC	-	-	TRBV5-1	TRBJ2-5
CASAYGGNEQYF	TGTGCCAGCGCTTACGGGGGTAACGAGCAGTACTTC	-	-	TRBV2	TRBJ2-7
CARRRGATGELFF	TGTGCCCGAAGGCGGGGGGCCACCGGGGAGCTGTTTTTT	TRBD2	-	TRBV28	TRBJ2-2
CASSPGTVNLAKNIQYF	TGTGCCAGCAGTCCGGGGACAGTTAACTTAGCCAAAAACATTCAGTACTTC	TRBD1	-	TRBV6-6	TRBJ2-4
CASSWGDRESSPLHF	TGCGCCAGCAGCTGGGGGGACAGGGAGAGTTCACCCCTCCACTTT	TRBD1	-	TRBV5-1	TRBJ1-6
CASSRLAGGPDTQYF	TGTGCCAGCAGTCGACTAGCGGGGGGGCCTGATACGCAGTATTTT	TRBD2	-	TRBV6-5	TRBJ2-3
CASSLGTGTNTQYF	TGTGCCAGCAGTTTAGGGACAGGGACGAATACGCAGTATTTT	TRBD1	-	TRBV27	TRBJ2-3
CSVEVGGNTEAFF	TGCAGCGTTGAGGTGGGAGGGAACACTGAAGCTTTCTTT	-	-	TRBV29-1	TRBJ1-1
CASSEGLRGYQPQHF	TGTGCCAGCAGCGAGGGGCTGAGGGGGTATCAGCCCCAGCATTTT	-	-	TRBV11-2	TRBJ1-5
CASSQETGWYPQETQYF	TGTGCCAGCAGCCAAGAGACAGGGTGGTACCCCCAAGAGACCCAGTACTTC	TRBD1	-	TRBV3-1/TRBV3-2	TRBJ2-5
CASSFRPDQPQHF	TGTGCCAGCAGTTTCAGGCCCGATCAGCCCCAGCATTTT	-	few	TRBV28	TRBJ1-5